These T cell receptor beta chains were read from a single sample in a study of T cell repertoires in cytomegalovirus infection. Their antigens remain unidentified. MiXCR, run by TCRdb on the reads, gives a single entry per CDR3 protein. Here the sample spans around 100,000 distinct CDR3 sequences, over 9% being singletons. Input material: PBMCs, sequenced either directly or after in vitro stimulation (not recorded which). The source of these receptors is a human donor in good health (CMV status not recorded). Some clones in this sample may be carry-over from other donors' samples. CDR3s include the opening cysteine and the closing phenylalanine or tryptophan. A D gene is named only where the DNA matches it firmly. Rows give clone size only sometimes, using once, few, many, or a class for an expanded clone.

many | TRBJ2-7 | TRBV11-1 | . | TGTGCCAGCAGCCTATCGGTGGGGACCTACGAGCAGTACTTC | CASSLSVGTYEQYF
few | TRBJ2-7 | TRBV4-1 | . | TGCGCCAGCAGCCATGGCGGGACCTACGAGCAGTACTTC | CASSHGGTYEQYF
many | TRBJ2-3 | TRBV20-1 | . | TGCAGTGCTAGAGTATGGCCTCCAGAAGCCAGAAGCACAGATACGCAGTATTTT | CSARVWPPEARSTDTQYF
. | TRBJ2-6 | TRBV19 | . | TGTGCCAGTAGTCCTATGACTGGGGCCAACGTCCTGACTTTC | CASSPMTGANVLTF
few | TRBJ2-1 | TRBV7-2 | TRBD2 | TGTGCCAGCAGCTTACTCCTCGCGACTAGCGGGGACTACGAGCAGTTCTTC | CASSLLLATSGDYEQFF
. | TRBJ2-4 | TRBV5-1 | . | TGCGCCAGCAGCCCGTCTCTAGCCAAAAACATTCAGTACTTC | CASSPSLAKNIQYF
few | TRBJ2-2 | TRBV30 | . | TGTGCCTGGAGTCAGGGGTCGGACGGGGAGCTGTTTTTT | CAWSQGSDGELFF
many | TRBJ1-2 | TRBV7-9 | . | TGTGCCAGCAGCCCCCCGGCAGGGCCCTATGGCTACACCTTC | CASSPPAGPYGYTF
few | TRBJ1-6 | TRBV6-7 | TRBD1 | TGTGCCAGCAGTGGTCGGGTAGGGGGCCGCAGTCTCCACTTT | CASSGRVGGRSLHF
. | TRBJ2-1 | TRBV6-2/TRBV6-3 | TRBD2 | TGTGCCAGCAGTTACCTATGGACTAGCGGGAGTGATGAGCAGTTCTTC | CASSYLWTSGSDEQFF
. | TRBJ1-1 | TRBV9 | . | TGTGCCAGCAGCTCATTTGGGTTCACTGAAGCTTTCTTT | CASSSFGFTEAFF
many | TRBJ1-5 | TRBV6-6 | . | TGTGCCAGCAGTCCCATCAATCAGCCCCAGCATTTT | CASSPINQPQHF
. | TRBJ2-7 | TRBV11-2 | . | TGTGCCAGCAGCTTAGTTTTCGGGGGTGGGTCCTACGAGCAGTACTTC | CASSLVFGGGSYEQYF
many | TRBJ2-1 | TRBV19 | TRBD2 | TGTGCCAGTAGTGAACGACTAGCGGGAGCTTCAGTCTACAATGAGCAGTTCTTC | CASSERLAGASVYNEQFF
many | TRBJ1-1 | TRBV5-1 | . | TGCGCCAGCAGCTGGGCCATCACAGGGACTGAAGCTTTCTTT | CASSWAITGTEAFF
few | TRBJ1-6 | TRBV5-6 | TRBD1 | TGTGCCAGCAGCATAGACAGGGGGTTGAGGAATTCACCCCTCCACTTT | CASSIDRGLRNSPLHF
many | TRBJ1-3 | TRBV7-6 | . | TGTGCCAGCAGCCCCCGGGACACGATCTCTGGAAACACCATATATTTT | CASSPRDTISGNTIYF
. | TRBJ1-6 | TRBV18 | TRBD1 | TGTGCCAGCTCACCACCTCCGGGACAGAATAATTCACCCCTCCACTTT | CASSPPPGQNNSPLHF
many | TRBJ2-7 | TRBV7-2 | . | TGTGCCAGCAGTCGCGACGGGGACGCGAAGGGCGAGCAGTACTTC | CASSRDGDAKGEQYF
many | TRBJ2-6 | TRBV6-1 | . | TGTGCCAGCAGCGTGATGGAAACCGGGGCCAACGTCCTGACTTTC | CASSVMETGANVLTF
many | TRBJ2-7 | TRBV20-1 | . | TGCAGTGCTAGATCCCCCTACGAGCAGTACTTC | CSARSPYEQYF
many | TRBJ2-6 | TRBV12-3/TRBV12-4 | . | TGTGCCAGCAGTTTATGGTATCAAGGTGTGTCTGGGGCCAACGTCCTGACTTTC | CASSLWYQGVSGANVLTF